This TCR beta chain comes out of a study of blood T cell repertoires in COVID-19. V lost 7 bases and J lost 5, with 17 bases in between. The V gene's germline CDR1 is SQVTM and CDR2 ANQGSEA. This CDR3 comprises 13 residues. Repertoires were generated with immunoSEQ multiplex PCR, while TCRdb's copy carries only in-frame clones and drops some. The sample lists around 42,000 clones; around 89% were seen once. Sequencing was carried out using peripheral blood. The V gene is TRBV29-1, the J gene TRBJ1-1, with unresolved D. The origin of this receptor is a human donor in a cohort sampled during active COVID-19. The CDR3: CSADGGAGTEAFF. Written as DNA, the CDR3 is TGCAGCGCCGATGGAGGAGCTGGGACTGAAGCTTTCTTT.